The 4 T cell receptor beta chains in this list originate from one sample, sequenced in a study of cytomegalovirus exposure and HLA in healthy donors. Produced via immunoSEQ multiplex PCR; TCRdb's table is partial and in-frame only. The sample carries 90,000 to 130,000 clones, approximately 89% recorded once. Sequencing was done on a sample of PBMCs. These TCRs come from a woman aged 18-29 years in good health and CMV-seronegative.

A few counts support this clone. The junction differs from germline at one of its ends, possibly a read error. The CDR3 is CASSIKGTGGYSQPQHF. CDR3 in DNA: TGTGCTAGCAGCATAAAGGGAACAGGGGGCTATAGTCAGCCCCAGCATTTT. The chain has TRBV7-7 and TRBJ1-5; 9 bases match TRBD1. Germline V gene data show CDR1 as SSHAT and CDR2 as FNYEAQ (reference sequence). The length of the CDR3 is 17 residues. Drawing the rest from reference TRBV7-7 and TRBJ1-5, the complete variable domain is GAGVSQSPRYKVTKRGQDVTLRCDPISSHATLYWYQQALGQGPEFLTYFNYEAQPDKSGLPSDRFSAERPEGSISTLTIQRTEQRDSAMYRCASSIKGTGGYSQPQHFGDGTRLSIL.

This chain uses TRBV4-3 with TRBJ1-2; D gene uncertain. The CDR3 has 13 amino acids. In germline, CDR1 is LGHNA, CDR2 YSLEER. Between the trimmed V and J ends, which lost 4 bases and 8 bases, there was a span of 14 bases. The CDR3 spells CASSLRGFGGYTF. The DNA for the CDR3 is TGCGCCAGCAGCCTTCGAGGCTTCGGCGGCTACACCTTC.

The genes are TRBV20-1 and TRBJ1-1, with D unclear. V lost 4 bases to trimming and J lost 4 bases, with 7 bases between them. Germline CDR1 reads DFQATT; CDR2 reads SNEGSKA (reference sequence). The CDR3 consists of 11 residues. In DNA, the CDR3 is TGCAGTGCTAATGCCGGCACTGAAGCTTTCTTT. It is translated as CSANAGTEAFF.

The CDR3 sequence: CASSRDRGLEQYF. CDR3 DNA sequence: TGTGCCAGCAGCCGGGACAGGGGGCTCGAGCAGTACTTC. The V and J genes are TRBV7-3 and TRBJ2-7, with 12 bases aligning to TRBD1. V trimming: 5 bases; J trimming: 6 bases; junction bases outside the gene matches: 2. This CDR3 comprises 13 residues. Germline-derived CDR1 and CDR2 are SGHTA and FQGTGA.